This T cell receptor (beta chain) was recovered during a study of blood T cells in healthy people across ages. Overall study: Every two T cells gave about one barcoded beta molecule via template switching. Notes on the study in general: Any changes in expanded clonotypes were possibly confounded, as donor CMV status remained unknown.

The CDR3 length is 11 residues. Germline V gene data show CDR1 as MNHNS and CDR2 as SASEGT. Between the trimmed V and J ends, which lost 7 bases and 6 bases, there was a span of 10 bases. A second roughly 6 to 11 cycle PCR used barcoded and J-beta primers. Each single sample gave us at least 3 million CDR3-containing paired-end reads. TCRdb used MiXCR to reprocess the 5' RACE reads, holding one entry per CDR3 protein. The sample has about 1.6 million distinct CDR3 sequences; roughly 32% are singletons. At least 5.5 micrograms of total RNA were extracted per sample. On this clonotype: As yet, its antigen is unknown.

This TCR came from a woman in her 30s in good health. The V call is TRBV6-1, the J call TRBJ2-7; D call uncertain. Material for sequencing was blood. DNA for the CDR3: TGTGCCAGCAATTCCTTGTCCGAGCAGTACTTC. It encodes CASNSLSEQYF.